Listed below are T cell receptor beta chains from one sample, sequenced in a study of early T cells in non-severe SARS-CoV-2 infection. TCRdb reprocessed the 5' RACE reads via MiXCR and lists one record per CDR3 protein. The sample holds about 22,000 distinct CDR3 sequences; roughly 3.5% are singletons and the top ten take around 5.6%. Sequenced material: whole blood. The source of these receptors is an adult who was a healthcare worker with PCR-confirmed SARS-CoV-2 infection or an uninfected control (not recorded which). CDR3s include the opening cysteine and the closing phenylalanine or tryptophan. The order of the fields is V gene, clone size, D gene, J gene, CDR3 DNA, CDR3 protein. D genes are given only for firm matches. Not every row has a clone size; where given, it reads once, few, many or a size class.

V gene: TRBV7-2
clone size: many
D gene: TRBD1
J gene: TRBJ2-4
CDR3 DNA: TGTGCCAGCAGCCGGGACAGAAAAAACATTCAGTACTTC
CDR3 protein: CASSRDRKNIQYF

V gene: TRBV20-1
clone size: medium-sized
D gene: TRBD2
J gene: TRBJ2-7
CDR3 DNA: TGCAGTGCACCCCGACTAGCGGGGACCTACGAGCAGTACTTC
CDR3 protein: CSAPRLAGTYEQYF

V gene: TRBV7-8
clone size: many
D gene: TRBD1
J gene: TRBJ2-6
CDR3 DNA: TGTGCCAGCAGCGCGCCACAGGGGGCGACCGGGGCCAACGTCCTGACTTTC
CDR3 protein: CASSAPQGATGANVLTF

V gene: TRBV6-4
clone size: .
D gene: .
J gene: TRBJ1-5
CDR3 DNA: TGTGCCAGCACTCTAGGGAGGCAGCCCCAGCATTTT
CDR3 protein: CASTLGRQPQHF

V gene: TRBV6-1
clone size: many
D gene: .
J gene: TRBJ2-1
CDR3 DNA: TGTGCCAGCAGTGATAAACCCGACAGAGAGCAGTTCTTC
CDR3 protein: CASSDKPDREQFF

V gene: TRBV4-1
clone size: many
D gene: TRBD2
J gene: TRBJ2-1
CDR3 DNA: TGCGCCAGCAGCCCCATTGGACTAGCGAACTACAATGAGCAGTTCTTC
CDR3 protein: CASSPIGLANYNEQFF

V gene: TRBV3-1
clone size: few
D gene: .
J gene: TRBJ1-1
CDR3 DNA: TGTGCCAGCAGCCCACGGACAGAGAACCTTCAAGCTTTCTTT
CDR3 protein: CASSPRTENLQAFF

V gene: TRBV28
clone size: .
D gene: .
J gene: TRBJ1-1
CDR3 DNA: TGTGCCAGCAGTCCTCCGGGACATTTGAACACTGAAGCTTTCTTT
CDR3 protein: CASSPPGHLNTEAFF

V gene: TRBV7-2
clone size: many
D gene: .
J gene: TRBJ2-5
CDR3 DNA: TGTGCCAGCAGCCCAGTGGGGGTACGGCGAGAGACCCAGTACTTC
CDR3 protein: CASSPVGVRRETQYF

V gene: TRBV6-5
clone size: medium-sized
D gene: TRBD1
J gene: TRBJ1-1
CDR3 DNA: TGTGCCAGCAGTTACTCAGGGGACAGGTTTTTGAACACTGAAGCTTTCTTT
CDR3 protein: CASSYSGDRFLNTEAFF

V gene: TRBV2
clone size: .
D gene: .
J gene: TRBJ2-3
CDR3 DNA: TGTGCCAGCTCAACTGATGTGGGTCCAGATACGCAGTATTTT
CDR3 protein: CASSTDVGPDTQYF

V gene: TRBV28
clone size: many
D gene: TRBD1
J gene: TRBJ2-1
CDR3 DNA: TGTGCCAGCAGTTCCCCGACAGGGGTAAAGTTCTTC
CDR3 protein: CASSSPTGVKFF

V gene: TRBV10-2
clone size: many
D gene: TRBD1
J gene: TRBJ1-5
CDR3 DNA: TGCGCCAGCAGTGAGTCGGGAGGGGGCCAGCCCCAGCATTTT
CDR3 protein: CASSESGGGQPQHF

V gene: TRBV5-1
clone size: many
D gene: .
J gene: TRBJ1-5
CDR3 DNA: TGCGCCAGCAGGGGTTGGCAGCCAAATAGTCAGCCCCAGCATTTT
CDR3 protein: CASRGWQPNSQPQHF

V gene: TRBV20-1
clone size: few
D gene: .
J gene: TRBJ1-6
CDR3 DNA: TGCAGTGCTAGAGTAACGCCCGAGCAGGGACCCCTCCACTTT
CDR3 protein: CSARVTPEQGPLHF

V gene: TRBV5-8
clone size: many
D gene: TRBD1
J gene: TRBJ2-7
CDR3 DNA: TGTGCCAGCAGCCCCACCGGGACAGGGTTCTACGAGCAGTACTTC
CDR3 protein: CASSPTGTGFYEQYF

V gene: TRBV5-1
clone size: many
D gene: .
J gene: TRBJ2-3
CDR3 DNA: TGCGCCAGCAGCTCGGACCCCCGACTTGATACGCAGTATTTT
CDR3 protein: CASSSDPRLDTQYF

V gene: TRBV27
clone size: many
D gene: TRBD1
J gene: TRBJ2-1
CDR3 DNA: TGTGCCAGCAGTTTATCTACGACAGGGGGATGGTTCTTC
CDR3 protein: CASSLSTTGGWFF

V gene: TRBV14
clone size: medium-sized
D gene: .
J gene: TRBJ2-2
CDR3 DNA: TGTGCCAGCAGCCTCTACGGGAACACCGGGGAGCTGTTTTTT
CDR3 protein: CASSLYGNTGELFF

V gene: TRBV7-2
clone size: many
D gene: .
J gene: TRBJ2-7
CDR3 DNA: TGTGCCAGCAGCGCACGGGGGAGACAGTCCTACGAGCAGTACTTC
CDR3 protein: CASSARGRQSYEQYF

V gene: TRBV4-1
clone size: many
D gene: .
J gene: TRBJ1-6
CDR3 DNA: TGCGCCAGCAGCCAAGAGGCTTTAACTAATTCACCCCTCCACTTT
CDR3 protein: CASSQEALTNSPLHF

V gene: TRBV27
clone size: many
D gene: .
J gene: TRBJ1-5
CDR3 DNA: TGTGCCAGCAGTTATAAGAGCAGCAATCAGCCCCAGCATTTT
CDR3 protein: CASSYKSSNQPQHF

V gene: TRBV7-9
clone size: .
D gene: TRBD1
J gene: TRBJ2-4
CDR3 DNA: TGTGCCAGCAGCCCCGGCCAGGGGGACATTCAGTACTTC
CDR3 protein: CASSPGQGDIQYF

V gene: TRBV6-2/TRBV6-3
clone size: many
D gene: .
J gene: TRBJ1-6
CDR3 DNA: TGTGCCAGCAGTTACGGGAGCCAAAGGTGGAGTTCACCCCTCCACTTT
CDR3 protein: CASSYGSQRWSSPLHF

V gene: TRBV5-1
clone size: few
D gene: .
J gene: TRBJ2-1
CDR3 DNA: TGCGCCAGCAGCTTTGAAGGCGTTAGCGTGAATGAGCAGTTCTTC
CDR3 protein: CASSFEGVSVNEQFF

V gene: TRBV7-9
clone size: many
D gene: .
J gene: TRBJ1-1
CDR3 DNA: TGTGCCAGCAGCTTAGTATTAAACACTGAAGCTTTCTTT
CDR3 protein: CASSLVLNTEAFF

V gene: TRBV7-8
clone size: medium-sized
D gene: .
J gene: TRBJ1-1
CDR3 DNA: TGTGCCAGCAGCCGCGCCGGGTCGGTAAGCACTGAAGCTTTCTTT
CDR3 protein: CASSRAGSVSTEAFF

V gene: TRBV29-1
clone size: medium-sized
D gene: .
J gene: TRBJ2-7
CDR3 DNA: TGCAGCGTGAAGGAGACCTACGAGCAGTACTTC
CDR3 protein: CSVKETYEQYF

V gene: TRBV20-1
clone size: medium-sized
D gene: .
J gene: TRBJ1-5
CDR3 DNA: TGCAGTGCTAGAGATGGTAATCAGCCCCAGCATTTT
CDR3 protein: CSARDGNQPQHF

V gene: TRBV7-2
clone size: many
D gene: .
J gene: TRBJ2-3
CDR3 DNA: TGTGCCAGCAGCACGGGGCCGCCCGCAGATACGCAGTATTTT
CDR3 protein: CASSTGPPADTQYF

V gene: TRBV15
clone size: many
D gene: .
J gene: TRBJ1-6
CDR3 DNA: TGTGCCACCAGCAGGAATGACTGGAAGGAAAGCTCCTATAATTCACCCCTCCACTTT
CDR3 protein: CATSRNDWKESSYNSPLHF

V gene: TRBV4-2
clone size: many
D gene: TRBD2
J gene: TRBJ2-2
CDR3 DNA: TGTGCCAGCAGCCACCCACAGACCGGGACTAGCGGGTCCGGGGAGCTGTTTTTT
CDR3 protein: CASSHPQTGTSGSGELFF

V gene: TRBV7-8
clone size: medium-sized
D gene: .
J gene: TRBJ2-3
CDR3 DNA: TGTGCCAGCGGAGGACTAAAGAGCACAGATACGCAGTATTTT
CDR3 protein: CASGGLKSTDTQYF

V gene: TRBV2
clone size: many
D gene: .
J gene: TRBJ1-3
CDR3 DNA: TGTGCCAGCAGTGAAGGGCTCTCTGAAAACACCATATATTTT
CDR3 protein: CASSEGLSENTIYF

V gene: TRBV29-1
clone size: many
D gene: TRBD2
J gene: TRBJ2-5
CDR3 DNA: TGCAGTTGTGGGGGGGATGGGACCCAGTACTTC
CDR3 protein: CSCGGDGTQYF

V gene: TRBV5-6
clone size: many
D gene: .
J gene: TRBJ2-1
CDR3 DNA: TGTGCCAGCAGCTTGGAAAAAGAGCAGTTCTTC
CDR3 protein: CASSLEKEQFF

V gene: TRBV20-1
clone size: many
D gene: .
J gene: TRBJ1-6
CDR3 DNA: TGCAGTGCTAGGAGGGTTCACGATTCACCCCTCCACTTT
CDR3 protein: CSARRVHDSPLHF

V gene: TRBV29-1
clone size: medium-sized
D gene: .
J gene: TRBJ2-7
CDR3 DNA: TGCAGCGTTGGGCTAGTTGGGACCACTGAGCAGTACTTC
CDR3 protein: CSVGLVGTTEQYF

V gene: TRBV7-2
clone size: many
D gene: .
J gene: TRBJ2-1
CDR3 DNA: TGTGCCAGCAGCTCCGCCTGGAGGTACAATGAGCAGTTCTTC
CDR3 protein: CASSSAWRYNEQFF

V gene: TRBV20-1
clone size: medium-sized
D gene: TRBD1
J gene: TRBJ1-5
CDR3 DNA: TGCAGTGCTAGAGATGAGGACAGGGGTTACCAGCCCCAGCATTTT
CDR3 protein: CSARDEDRGYQPQHF